This TCR beta chain was observed in a study of beta chain features in type 1 diabetes. In the study overall: Cell yields, age and gender were similar between patients and healthy donors. Points from the study as a whole: TCRB CDR3s from Type 1 diabetes patients were moderately but significantly shorter in all four CD4+ subsets. There was no resolution here of whether HLA type influences TCRB rearrangement. Cells carrying high TCR expression could end up over-represented when cDNA is sequenced.

The sequenced template was cDNA made from the entire isolated RNA. Profiling relied on immunoSEQ multiplex PCR, and the TCRdb table lists in-frame clones only, not all of them. The sample lists 200,000 to 300,000 clones; approximately 10% were seen once. As to this clone: Its target is unknown.

V was clipped by 4 bases and J by 6 bases; unmatched bases: 4. The V gene's germline CDR1 is SGHTA and CDR2 FQGNSA. This CDR3 contains 15 residues. This sequence was found in a man younger than 40 with type 1 diabetes. The sequenced material came from naive CD4+ T cells from blood. The gene calls are TRBV7-2 and TRBJ1-5; 12 bases fit TRBD1. The CDR3 nucleotides are TGTGCCAGCAGCTCGGGACAGGGGGCGAGTCAGCCCCAGCATTTT. Protein sequence: CASSSGQGASQPQHF. Based on the CDR3 plus reference TRBV7-2 and TRBJ1-5, the full variable domain is GAGVSQSPSNKVTEKGKDVELRCDPISGHTALYWYRQSLGQGLEFLIYFQGNSAPDKSGLPSDRFSAERTGGSVSTLTIQRTQQEDSAVYLCASSSGQGASQPQHFGDGTRLSIL.